These 10 T cell receptor beta chains share one sample of origin, sequenced in a study of blood T cells in healthy people across ages. PCR was performed a second time for roughly 7 to 11 cycles using a sample-barcoded 5' primer and a J-beta primer mix. TCRdb ran MiXCR on the 5' RACE reads and lists one entry per CDR3 protein. The repertoire holds 600,000 or so distinct CDR3 sequences, with about 30% as singletons. Sequenced material: blood. The receptors originated from a woman older than 75 in good health.

This chain joins TRBV7-9 and TRBJ1-4; TRBD1 matches 10 bases. Germline loops: CDR1 SEHNR, CDR2 FQNEAQ (reference sequence). The junction had 7 bases not matched to a gene; V was cut back by 5 bases and J by 7 bases. The CDR3 runs to 15 residues. CDR3 sequence (DNA): TGTGCCAGCAGCCCACGAGGACAGGGGGGTGAAAAACTGTTTTTT. It codes for CASSPRGQGGEKLFF.

The chain links TRBV7-8 to TRBJ1-4; 8 bases align to TRBD1. The germline gives CDR1 SGHVS, CDR2 FQNEAQ. The CDR3 runs to 18 residues. V shed 5 bases, J shed 0 bases, and the junction held 11 bases outside the gene matches. The CDR3, as DNA: TGTGCCAGCAGCCCCACAGGGGGGGACATTGCAACTAATGAAAAACTGTTTTTT. It specifies CASSPTGGDIATNEKLFF.

This clonotype was found a few times. This could be a read error, since a much larger clone is one nucleotide away. The V gene is TRBV3-1, the J gene TRBJ2-4; 7 bases agree with TRBD1. The J call is uncertain, as TRBJ2-7 better fits the DNA end. This CDR3 has 15 residues. Germline V gene data show CDR1 as LGHDT and CDR2 as YNNKEL (reference sequence). The CDR3 region has the DNA TGTGCCAGCAGCGAAGCTCCGGGACAGAGATACGAGCAGTACTTC. This codes for CASSEAPGQRYEQYF.

A few counts support this clonotype. It may be a read error: a sequence one base away is much more abundant. The V call is TRBV20-1, the J call TRBJ2-5, with 7 bases aligning to TRBD1. Germline V CDR1 and CDR2: DFQATT, SNEGSKA (reference sequence). The CDR3 extends over 15 amino acids. The trim removed 7 bases at V and 5 bases at J, leaving 16 bases unmatched. CDR3 bases: TGCAGTGTTATACTTGGGTCAGGGGGACGGGAGACCCAGTACTTC. This gives the protein CSVILGSGGRETQYF.

As for this clonotype: A read error is possible here, since a much larger clone lies one base away. V gene TRBV20-1 combines with J gene TRBJ2-1, with no clear D. The germline V gene has CDR1 DFQATT and CDR2 SNEGSKA (reference sequence). V lost 5 bases, J lost 13 bases, and 15 bases lay in between. The CDR3 extends over 11 amino acids. The CDR3 nucleotides read TGCAGTGCTCCCTTAACGGAGACCCAGTTCTTC. Protein product: CSAPLTETQFF.

This clonotype appeared many times. The rearrangement uses TRBV7-9 and TRBJ1-1; D might be TRBD1 (5 bases). CDR1 is SEHNR and CDR2 is FQNEAQ in the germline V gene (reference sequence). Between the trimmed V and J ends, which lost 2 bases and 8 bases, there was a span of 9 bases. The CDR3 contains 12 residues. In DNA, the CDR3 is TGTGCCAGCAGCTTACGCAGGGAGGAAGCTTTCTTT. This codes for CASSLRREEAFF.

This clonotype was counted at least ten times. V is TRBV20-1 and J is TRBJ2-5; 8 bases match TRBD1. The V and J ends lost 1 base and 5 bases, in that order; junction bases with no gene match: 3. The germline V gene has CDR1 DFQATT and CDR2 SNEGSKA (reference sequence). This CDR3 region has 13 residues. This chain's CDR3 is CSARVTGVETQYF. The CDR3 region has the DNA TGCAGTGCTAGAGTGACAGGGGTGGAGACCCAGTACTTC.

Regarding this clonotype: A read error may be the cause here, since a much bigger clone is one base away. The chain employs TRBV5-1 and TRBJ2-3, with a tentative D call TRBD1 (6 bases). Germline CDR1 and CDR2: SGHRS and YFSETQ. This CDR3 contains 12 residues. CDR3 region: CASIDRTDAQYF. The DNA for the CDR3 is TGCGCCAGCATCGACCGGACAGATGCGCAGTATTTT.

This clonotype was seen a handful of times. Sequence at one end of the junction differs from germline and may be a read error. The V and J genes are TRBV4-3 and TRBJ2-3, with a weak D call TRBD2 (6 bases). There are 14 residues in the CDR3. Looked up from germline, CDR1 is LGHNA and CDR2 is YSLEER. Here the CDR3 DNA reads TGCACCAGCAGCCAAGGGTTTAGCGGAGATACGCAGTATTTT. It codes for CTSSQGFSGDTQYF.

Note on this clonotype: A junction end diverges from the germline sequence, so it may reflect a read error. This chain uses TRBV28 with TRBJ1-3; D is uncertain. This CDR3 has 12 amino acids. Germline V gene lookup returns CDR1 MDHEN and CDR2 SYDVKM. Here the CDR3 DNA reads TGTGCCAGCAGGTCCTCTGGATACACCATATATTTT. This codes for CASRSSGYTIYF.